This entry concerns a single T cell receptor (beta chain). Antigen specificity is unknown. cDNA libraries for TCR alpha and TCR beta, carrying sample barcodes and UMIs, came from 5'RACE with constant-segment primers. TCRdb independently ran MiXCR on the 5' RACE reads; one entry per CDR3 protein. This table holds 250,000 to 300,000 distinct CDR3 sequences, 15% to 20% found once. CDR3 length equals 15 residues. Germline loops: CDR1 MNHEY, CDR2 SVGAGI. Losses at the gene ends were 8 bases for V and 4 bases for J; bases not matched to a gene: 12. The source of the sample is a study of T-cell memory formation after mild COVID-19. Study-level points and caveats: Day 15 to 85 contractors were CD4/CD8 balanced; later expanders leaned CD4+. Certain responding clones were present in pre-infection memory, suggesting participation of cross-reactive memory.

This rearrangement joins TRBV6-5 to TRBJ2-3, with 7 bases fitting TRBD2. Sequenced input: PBMCs or a T cell subset sorted from them (not recorded which). The sequence was obtained from a man aged 18 to 30 who had mild COVID-19 (a few samples of this study predate the infection). Cell type and time point are not known. This CDR3 is CASLKSGGLADTQYF. The CDR3 nucleotides read TGTGCCAGCTTAAAATCGGGGGGACTGGCAGATACGCAGTATTTT.